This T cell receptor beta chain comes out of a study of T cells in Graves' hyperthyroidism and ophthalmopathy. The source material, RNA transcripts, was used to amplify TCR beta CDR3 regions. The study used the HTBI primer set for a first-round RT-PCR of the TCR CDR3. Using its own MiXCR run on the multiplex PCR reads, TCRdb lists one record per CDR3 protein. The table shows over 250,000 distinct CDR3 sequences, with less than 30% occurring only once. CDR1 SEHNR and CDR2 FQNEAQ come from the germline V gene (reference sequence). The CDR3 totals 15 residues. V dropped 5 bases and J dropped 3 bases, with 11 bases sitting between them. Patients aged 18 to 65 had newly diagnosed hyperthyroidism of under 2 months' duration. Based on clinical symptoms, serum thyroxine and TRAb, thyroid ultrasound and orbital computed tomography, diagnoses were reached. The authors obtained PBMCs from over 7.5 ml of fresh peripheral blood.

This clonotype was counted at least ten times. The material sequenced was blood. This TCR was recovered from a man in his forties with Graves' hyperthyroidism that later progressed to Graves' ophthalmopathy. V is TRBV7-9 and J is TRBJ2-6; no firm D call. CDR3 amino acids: CASSVRGVGANVLTF. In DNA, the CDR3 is TGTGCCAGCAGCGTACGAGGAGTTGGGGCCAACGTCCTGACTTTC.